In its sample, the clone carrying this T cell receptor beta chain was seen a few times. Antigen specificity is unknown. The record originates from a study of cytomegalovirus exposure and HLA in healthy donors. Broader study findings: As immune exposure information, only CMV serostatus was available. A later analysis reportedly identified an Asian-associated ancestry cluster as carrying fewer N-insertions than the approximately 670-donor mean.

The CDR3 extends over 17 amino acids. V lost 3 bases, J lost 4 bases, and 12 bases stayed unmatched. Germline-derived CDR1 and CDR2 are MNHEY and SMNVEV (reference sequence). The primer mix had 60 Vbeta and 13 Jbeta primers. Data came from immunoSEQ multiplex PCR; TCRdb stores just in-frame clones and leaves some out. The sample includes roughly 220,000 clones, approximately 80% of them seen just once. The chain employs TRBV27 and TRBJ1-2, with 9 nucleotides matching TRBD1. The specimen was PBMCs. The source is a man aged 25-40 years in good health and CMV-seronegative. CDR3 in amino acids: CASSFRQGGRSGYGYTF. The CDR3 DNA follows: TGTGCCAGCAGTTTTCGACAGGGGGGCCGTTCGGGCTATGGCTACACCTTC.